This T cell receptor beta chain derives from a study of control samples from healthy donors and cancer patients. This table comes from immunoSEQ multiplex PCR, and its TCRdb copy is limited to in-frame clones, with some not included. Of about 60,000 clones detected, 65% to 90% appear once; the ten largest clones hold roughly 5%. There are 14 residues in the CDR3. After removal of 2 bases from V and 8 bases from J, the junction contained 6 bases not matched to a gene. The germline V gene has CDR1 LGHDT and CDR2 YNNKEL (reference sequence). The sequence derives from a man aged 35 to 55 in good health. The rearrangement links TRBV3-1 (or the pseudogene TRBV3-2) to TRBJ1-1, with 9 positions matching TRBD1. Sequencing used blood. In DNA form, the CDR3 reads TGTGCCAGCAGCCAAATACAGGGGGCAGCGGAAGCTTTCTTT. This gives the protein CASSQIQGAAEAFF.